The 7 T cell receptor beta chains below all came from one sample that was sequenced in a study of control samples from healthy donors and cancer patients (TCRdb year 2020). Library preparation was by the immunoSEQ multiplex PCR assay. This is the immuneACCESS table as TCRdb keeps it, with only in-frame sequences that have V and J called. A part of the clones is gone; compared with another copy, unresolved V genes explain less than half, and the rest is unexplained. Present in this sample are roughly 120,000 clones, about 95% of which were seen just once. Of the sample, approximately 4% is held by the ten largest clones. Sequencing input: blood. The receptors originated from a man under 40 in good health.

This chain joins TRBV14 and TRBJ2-3; no clear D gene. CDR3 length equals 12 residues. The ends were cut back, 8 bases at V and 7 bases at J, with 13 bases in the middle. Germline loops: CDR1 SGHDN, CDR2 FVKESK. CDR3 sequence reads: CASHSHRNTQYF. For the CDR3, the DNA is TGTGCCAGCCATTCGCACCGGAATACGCAGTATTTT. The variable domain in full, completed from reference TRBV14 and TRBJ2-3, reads EAGVTQFPSHSVIEKGQTVTLRCDPISGHDNLYWYRRVMGKEIKFLLHFVKESKQDESGMPNNRFLAERTGGTYSTLKVQPAELEDSGVYFCASHSHRNTQYFGPGTRLTVL.

The chain employs TRBV5-4 and TRBJ1-6; tentative D call: TRBD1 (5 bases). Germline V gives CDR1 SGHNT, CDR2 YYREEE (reference sequence). This CDR3 region has 15 residues. Trimming took off 0 bases at V and 13 bases at J, with 17 bases between the two ends. The CDR3 region has the DNA TGTGCCAGCAGCTTGGAGGTTGCAGGGTTTGCGCCCCTCCACTTT. It codes for CASSLEVAGFAPLHF. Full variable domain (rest looked up from reference TRBV5-4 and TRBJ1-6): ETGVTQSPTHLIKTRGQQVTLRCSSQSGHNTVSWYQQALGQGPQFIFQYYREEENGRGNFPPRFSGLQFPNYSSELNVNALELDDSALYLCASSLEVAGFAPLHFGNGTRLTVT.

The J gene is TRBJ2-7, the V gene TRBV19, with 10 positions matching TRBD1. Germline V CDR1 and CDR2: LNHDA, SQIVND (reference sequence). The CDR3 has 16 residues. V shed 3 bases, J shed 2 bases, and the junction held 7 bases outside the gene matches. The CDR3 spells CASSIPTGQGAYEQYF. DNA of the CDR3: TGTGCCAGTAGTATTCCTACCGGACAGGGGGCCTACGAGCAGTACTTC. Filled out from reference TRBV19 and TRBJ2-7, the complete variable domain reads DGGITQSPKYLFRKEGQNVTLSCEQNLNHDAMYWYRQDPGQGLRLIYYSQIVNDFQKGDIAEGYSVSREKKESFPLTVTSAQKNPTAFYLCASSIPTGQGAYEQYFGPGTRLTVT.

This chain joins TRBV7-9 and TRBJ2-1, with a weak D call TRBD1 (6 bases). The CDR3 runs to 15 residues. The germline gives CDR1 SEHNR, CDR2 FQNEAQ (reference sequence). Deletions cut 2 bases from V and 1 base from J, with 9 bases between. CDR3 protein: CASSLLGGSYNEQFF. DNA of the CDR3: TGTGCCAGCAGCTTACTAGGGGGATCCTACAATGAGCAGTTCTTC.

The rearrangement links TRBV21-1 to TRBJ2-1. TRBV21-1 has pseudogene status. The CDR3 covers 11 residues. CDR3 in DNA: TGTGCCAGCAGCAAAGGGAATGAGCAGTTCTTC. It encodes CASSKGNEQFF.

This rearrangement joins TRBV9 to TRBJ2-7; 11 positions agree with TRBD1. The J call may be mistaken, given a closer DNA end match to TRBJ2-1. There are 18 residues in the CDR3. The germline gives CDR1 SGDLS, CDR2 YYNGEE. DNA for the CDR3: TGTGCCAGCAGCGCTAGGACAGGGGGCACAAGCTCCTACAATGAGCAGTTCTTC. Protein product: CASSARTGGTSSYNEQFF.

V gene TRBV12-3 or TRBV12-4 combines with J gene TRBJ2-7, with D possibly being TRBD2 (5 bases). Trimming cost V 4 bases and J 8 bases, with 12 bases left between them. The CDR3 has 12 amino acids. CDR3 DNA: TGTGCCAGCAGTTCCTTTAGAGGGCAGCAGTACTTC. Protein product: CASSSFRGQQYF.